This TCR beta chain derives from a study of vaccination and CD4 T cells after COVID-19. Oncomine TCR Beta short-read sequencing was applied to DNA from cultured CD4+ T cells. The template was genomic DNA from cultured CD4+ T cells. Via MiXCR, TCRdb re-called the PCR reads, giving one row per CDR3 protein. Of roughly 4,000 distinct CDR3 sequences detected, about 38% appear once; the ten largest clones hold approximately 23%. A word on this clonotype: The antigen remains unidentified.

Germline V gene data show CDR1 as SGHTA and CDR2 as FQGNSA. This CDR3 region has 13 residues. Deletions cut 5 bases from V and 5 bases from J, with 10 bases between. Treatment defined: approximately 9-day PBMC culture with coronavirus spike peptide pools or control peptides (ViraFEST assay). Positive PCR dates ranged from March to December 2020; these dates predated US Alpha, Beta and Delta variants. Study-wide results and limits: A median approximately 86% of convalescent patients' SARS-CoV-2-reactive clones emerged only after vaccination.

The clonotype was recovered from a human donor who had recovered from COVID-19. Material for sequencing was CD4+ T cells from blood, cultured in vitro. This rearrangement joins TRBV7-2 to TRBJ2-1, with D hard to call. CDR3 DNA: TGTGCCAGCAGCGCCAGCATAGACAATGAGCAGTTCTTC. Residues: CASSASIDNEQFF.